Below, 29 T cell receptor beta chains from the same sample are listed, as sequenced in a study of blood T cell repertoires in COVID-19. Some clones are missing from TCRdb's copy, which holds only in-frame ones; the method was immunoSEQ multiplex PCR. The top ten clones hold roughly 3.9% of a sample with about 120,000 clones, less than 90% of them seen once. The material sequenced was PBMCs or T cells enriched from blood (not recorded which). All receptors come from a woman aged 25 to 39 who had recovered from COVID-19.

J is TRBJ2-1 and V is TRBV7-2, with TRBD2 matching 10 bases. CDR1 is SGHTA, CDR2 FQGNSA, per germline. This CDR3 has 15 residues. V lost 0 bases to trimming and J lost 6 bases; unmatched junction nucleotides: 2. The CDR3 reads CASSLALAGSNEQFF. CDR3 nucleotide sequence: TGTGCCAGCAGCTTAGCACTAGCGGGAAGCAATGAGCAGTTCTTC.

This chain connects TRBV30 to TRBJ2-1; 10 nucleotides line up with TRBD2. V shed 4 bases and J 5 bases; nucleotides not matched to a gene: 11. The CDR3 totals 16 residues. Germline loops: CDR1 GTSNPN, CDR2 SVGIG (reference sequence). The DNA of the CDR3 is TGTGCCTGGATCAGCCCCCTAGCGGGAGTCAACAATGAGCAGTTCTTC. Its translation is CAWISPLAGVNNEQFF. Looking up the rest from reference TRBV30 and TRBJ2-1 gives the full variable domain: SQTIHQWPATLVQPVGSPLSLECTVEGTSNPNLYWYRQAAGRGLQLLFYSVGIGQISSEVPQNLSASRPQDRQFILSSKKLLLSDSGFYLCAWISPLAGVNNEQFFGPGTRLTVL.

This sequence joins TRBV19 and TRBJ2-1; TRBD2 matches at 16 bases. J lost 5 bases, V lost 9 bases, and 16 bases had no gene match. The germline gives CDR1 LNHDA, CDR2 SQIVND (reference sequence). This CDR3 comprises 19 residues. CDR3 nucleotide sequence: TGTGCCAGCAGGGGGGGCAGATTCGGGACTAGCGGGAGGGACAATGAGCAGTTCTTC. Protein sequence: CASRGGRFGTSGRDNEQFF.

This clone was seen a single time. The chain recombines TRBV10-3 with TRBJ1-6, with TRBD1 matching 12 bases. CDR1 and CDR2 from the germline V gene are ENHRY and SYGVKD. The length of the CDR3 is 17 residues. V lost 2 bases and J lost 8; bases outside the gene matches: 7. The CDR3 loop reads CAISETRDRGRDSPLHF. DNA for the CDR3: TGTGCCATCAGTGAGACTCGGGACAGGGGGCGCGATTCACCCCTCCACTTT.

This sequence joins TRBV28 and TRBJ1-2, with 7 bases lining up with TRBD1. V lost 5 bases to trimming and J lost 6 bases; unmatched junction nucleotides: 12. This CDR3 spans 15 amino acids. CDR1 and CDR2 from the germline V gene are MDHEN and SYDVKM. The CDR3 nucleotides read TGTGCCAGCAGTCCGGGGACAGCCTCGAATCATGGCTACACCTTC. Encoded protein: CASSPGTASNHGYTF.

The rearrangement links TRBV4-2 to TRBJ1-2; 11 bases line up with TRBD1. After removal of 1 base from V and 8 bases from J, the junction contained 12 bases not matched to a gene. There are 17 residues in the CDR3. The germline V gene encodes CDR1 LGHNA and CDR2 YNFKEQ. The CDR3 region is CASSQGFGTGGREGYTF. As DNA, the CDR3 is TGTGCCAGCAGCCAAGGGTTCGGGACAGGGGGGCGCGAAGGCTACACCTTC.

J is TRBJ2-1 and V is TRBV28, with TRBD2 identical over 10 bases. V shed 7 bases and J 3 bases; nucleotides not matched to a gene: 3. This CDR3 has 14 residues. Germline assignment: CDR1 MDHEN and CDR2 SYDVKM. In DNA, the CDR3 is TGTGCCAGCACCCGACTAGCGGGCTACAATGAGCAGTTCTTC. Residues: CASTRLAGYNEQFF.

V is TRBV18 and J is TRBJ2-7; D is ambiguous. The CDR3 extends over 14 amino acids. Germline CDR1 is KGHSH and CDR2 is LQKENI. The ends were cut back, 4 bases at V and 1 base at J, with 11 bases in the middle. The CDR3 nucleotides read TGTGCCAGCTCACGGGCAAAGAGTTCCTACGAGCAGTACTTC. This gives the protein CASSRAKSSYEQYF.

The V and J genes are TRBV27 and TRBJ1-3, with a possible D match to TRBD1 (6 bases). Germline lookup yields CDR1 MNHEY and CDR2 SMNVEV (reference sequence). The CDR3 is 17 residues long. Deletions cut 5 bases from V and 0 bases from J, with 17 bases between. The CDR3 loop is CASSPLDSRFSGNTIYF. The CDR3 region has the DNA TGTGCCAGCAGTCCCCTGGACAGCCGTTTCTCTGGAAACACCATATATTTT.

This clone was detected once. V is TRBV3-1 (or the pseudogene TRBV3-2) and J is TRBJ1-1; D gene ambiguous. V lost 1 base and J lost 1, with 7 bases in between. The CDR3 is 14 residues long. Germline lookup yields CDR1 LGHDT and CDR2 YNNKEL (reference sequence). CDR3 residues: CASSQVRGNTEAFF. CDR3 sequence (DNA): TGTGCCAGCAGCCAAGTGCGTGGGAACACTGAAGCTTTCTTT.

In its sample, this clone was seen once. This chain joins TRBV3-1 (or the pseudogene TRBV3-2) and TRBJ2-7, with 8 bases identical to TRBD2. This CDR3 is built from 15 residues. Looked up from germline, CDR1 is LGHDT and CDR2 is YNNKEL (reference sequence). V dropped 7 bases and J dropped 3; count of bases not matched to a gene: 11. The CDR3 DNA follows: TGTGCCAGCACCCAGGGTAGCGGGATTGGCTACGAGCAGTACTTC. The encoded protein is CASTQGSGIGYEQYF.

This clone has a single count. The rearrangement joins TRBV7-9 to TRBJ2-7; TRBD1 might be the D (5 bases). V was cut by 3 bases and J by 6 bases, with 9 bases left in between. Germline CDR1 SEHNR, CDR2 FQNEAQ (reference sequence). CDR3 size: 12 residues. As DNA, the CDR3 is TGTGCCAGCAGCTTTAGCCAGGGCGAGCAGTACTTC. Its translation is CASSFSQGEQYF. The whole variable domain, remainder taken from reference TRBV7-9 and TRBJ2-7, is DTGVSQNPRHKITKRGQNVTFRCDPISEHNRLYWYRQTLGQGPEFLTYFQNEAQLEKSRLLSDRFSAERPKGSFSTLEIQRTEQGDSAMYLCASSFSQGEQYFGPGTRLTVT.

In its sample, this clone was seen once. V and J are TRBV12-3 or TRBV12-4 and TRBJ1-5; 7 bases map to TRBD1. The CDR3 is made up of 12 amino acids. Germline trimming cut 6 bases from V and 4 bases from J; bases unmatched to any gene: 0. CDR3 sequence (DNA): TGTGCCAGCAGGACAGGGAATCAGCCCCAGCATTTT. Translation gives CASRTGNQPQHF.

V is TRBV28 and J is TRBJ1-2; the D gene is possibly TRBD1 (6 bases). This CDR3 contains 14 residues. Germline V gives CDR1 MDHEN, CDR2 SYDVKM. The V end lost 3 bases, the J end lost 5 bases, and 13 bases lay between the germline ends. The CDR3 DNA reads as TGTGCCAGCAGTTTGGGAAACAGGGTGTATGGCTACACCTTC. This codes for CASSLGNRVYGYTF.

The rearrangement joins TRBV10-3 to TRBJ1-1; D perhaps matches TRBD1 (5 bases). Looked up from germline, CDR1 is ENHRY and CDR2 is SYGVKD. The CDR3 loop spans 13 amino acids. Trimming took off 6 bases at V and 3 bases at J, with 11 bases between the two ends. CDR3: CAIRLTAYTEAFF. In nucleotides, the CDR3 is TGTGCCATCAGACTGACAGCTTACACTGAAGCTTTCTTT.

This clone was observed a few times. The CDR3 region has the DNA TGTGCCAGCAGCCAAGATGGGGGAGGGACAGGGAGTTCACCCCTCCACTTT. Translation gives CASSQDGGGTGSSPLHF. The rearrangement links TRBV4-2 to TRBJ1-6; 9 positions agree with TRBD1. The germline V gene has CDR1 LGHNA and CDR2 YNFKEQ. This CDR3 spans 17 amino acids. V shed 0 bases and J 9 bases; nucleotides not matched to a gene: 9.

The chain uses TRBV7-9 and TRBJ2-5, with 10 bases identical to TRBD2. Germline CDR1 is SEHNR and CDR2 is FQNEAQ (reference sequence). After removal of 2 bases from V and 2 bases from J, the junction contained 2 bases not matched to a gene. The CDR3 has 15 residues. CDR3 bases: TGTGCCAGCAGCTTACTAGCGGGAGCGCAAGAGACCCAGTACTTC. Its protein is CASSLLAGAQETQYF.

The chain couples TRBV7-9 to TRBJ1-4; TRBD1 matches 7 bases. The CDR3 runs 16 residues. With V trimmed by 5 bases and J by 3 bases, 9 bases remained unmatched. Germline CDR1 is SEHNR and CDR2 is FQNEAQ (reference sequence). DNA for the CDR3: TGTGCCAGCAGCCCTCCTAGACAGGGCTCTAATGAAAAACTGTTTTTT. Its protein product is CASSPPRQGSNEKLFF. Full variable domain (missing parts from reference TRBV7-9 and TRBJ1-4): DTGVSQNPRHKITKRGQNVTFRCDPISEHNRLYWYRQTLGQGPEFLTYFQNEAQLEKSRLLSDRFSAERPKGSFSTLEIQRTEQGDSAMYLCASSPPRQGSNEKLFFGSGTQLSVL.

The V and J genes are TRBV11-2 and TRBJ1-1; maybe TRBD1 (6 bases). The CDR3 totals 14 residues. Trimming cost V 4 bases and J 7 bases, with 16 bases left between them. CDR1 is SGHAT, CDR2 FQNNGV, per germline. CDR3 protein: CASSSARTALEAFF. CDR3 coding DNA: TGTGCCAGCAGCTCAGCCCGGACAGCGCTTGAAGCTTTCTTT.

The V gene is TRBV7-8, the J gene TRBJ2-1, with D tentatively TRBD2 (6 bases). Germline-derived CDR1 and CDR2 are SGHVS and FQNEAQ. V lost 2 bases and J 4 bases, leaving 15 bases between the germline ends. The CDR3 has 16 residues. This CDR3 reads CASSLHTGVGYNEQFF. CDR3 DNA: TGTGCCAGCAGCTTACATACGGGAGTAGGGTACAATGAGCAGTTCTTC. Full variable domain (rest looked up from reference TRBV7-8 and TRBJ2-1): GAGVSQSPRYKVAKRGQDVALRCDPISGHVSLFWYQQALGQGPEFLTYFQNEAQLDKSGLPSDRFFAERPEGSVSTLKIQRTQQEDSAVYLCASSLHTGVGYNEQFFGPGTRLTVL.

This clone appeared once. The DNA of the CDR3 is TGTGCCAGCAGCGTATCCAGGGACACTGAAGCTTTCTTT. It translates to CASSVSRDTEAFF. The chain has TRBV9 and TRBJ1-1; D possibly corresponds to TRBD1 (5 bases). This CDR3 spans 13 amino acids. Trimming cost V 1 base and J 3 bases, with 7 bases left between them. Germline lookup yields CDR1 SGDLS and CDR2 YYNGEE.

This sequence joins TRBV28 and TRBJ1-5; 7 bases fit TRBD1. The V segment lost 3 bases and the J segment 2 bases; nucleotides outside the gene matches: 10. Germline V CDR1 and CDR2: MDHEN, SYDVKM. The CDR3 consists of 17 residues. The CDR3, as DNA: TGTGCCAGCAGTTTTCCAGGGGGGCCAGGTGGCAATCAGCCCCAGCATTTT. Translation gives CASSFPGGPGGNQPQHF.

V is TRBV7-9 and J is TRBJ1-2; D is uncertain. Trimming took off 0 bases at V and 8 bases at J, with 13 bases between the two ends. The CDR3 has 14 amino acids. Germline lookup yields CDR1 SEHNR and CDR2 FQNEAQ (reference sequence). This chain's CDR3 is CASSLARKGGGYTF. CDR3 DNA sequence: TGTGCCAGCAGCTTAGCGAGAAAGGGCGGGGGCTACACCTTC.

This rearrangement joins TRBV2 to TRBJ1-6; perhaps TRBD1 as D (6 bases). V dropped 3 bases and J dropped 14 bases, with 20 bases sitting between them. This CDR3 spans 15 amino acids. CDR1 SNHLY and CDR2 FYNNEI come from the germline V gene. In DNA, the CDR3 is TGTGCCAGCAGTGATAGGGGGGCGGGGGCGCAGACCCTCCACTTT. Translated, it gives CASSDRGAGAQTLHF.

The CDR3 nucleotides are TGTGCCAGCAGCCCCTGGACAGGGGGTGCAGATACGCAGTATTTT. Encoded protein: CASSPWTGGADTQYF. The chain uses TRBV11-2 and TRBJ2-3; 10 bases line up with TRBD1. Trimming took 5 bases from V and 4 from J; bases not matched to a gene: 6. CDR1 SGHAT and CDR2 FQNNGV come from the germline V gene. The CDR3 sequence is 15 residues long.

This chain joins TRBV7-2 and TRBJ2-3, with 10 bases aligning to TRBD2. Germline loops: CDR1 SGHTA, CDR2 FQGNSA. The CDR3 contains 14 residues. V was pared by 6 bases and J by 6 bases, with 6 bases of the junction left unmatched. The CDR3 spells CASSRLAGMDTQYF. The CDR3 DNA sequence: TGTGCCAGCAGTAGACTAGCGGGCATGGATACGCAGTATTTT. The complete variable domain, with remaining parts taken from reference TRBV7-2 and TRBJ2-3, reads GAGVSQSPSNKVTEKGKDVELRCDPISGHTALYWYRQSLGQGLEFLIYFQGNSAPDKSGLPSDRFSAERTGGSVSTLTIQRTQQEDSAVYLCASSRLAGMDTQYFGPGTRLTVL.

At least ten counts were recorded for this clone. The chain employs TRBV4-2 and TRBJ2-2; 11 bases line up with TRBD2. Losses at the gene ends were 4 bases for V and 0 bases for J; bases not matched to a gene: 4. Germline-derived CDR1 and CDR2 are LGHNA and YNFKEQ. The length of the CDR3 is 17 residues. This CDR3 reads CASSRLAGGANTGELFF. The DNA of the CDR3 is TGTGCCAGCAGCCGGCTAGCGGGAGGTGCGAACACCGGGGAGCTGTTTTTT.

V gene TRBV9 combines with J gene TRBJ1-2; 8 bases match TRBD1. This CDR3 has 15 amino acids. With V trimmed by 4 bases and J by 0 bases, 5 bases remained unmatched. The germline CDR1 and CDR2 sequences are SGDLS and YYNGEE. CDR3 amino acids: CASSLGTGANYGYTF. DNA of the CDR3: TGTGCCAGCAGCCTTGGGACAGGAGCTAACTATGGCTACACCTTC. Complete variable domain (other parts from reference TRBV9 and TRBJ1-2): DSGVTQTPKHLITATGQRVTLRCSPRSGDLSVYWYQQSLDQGLQFLIQYYNGEERAKGNILERFSAQQFPDLHSELNLSSLELGDSALYFCASSLGTGANYGYTFGSGTRLTVV.

The chain employs TRBV19 and TRBJ1-2, with TRBD1 as a possible D gene (6 bases). With 5 bases removed from V and 5 bases from J, the gap between germline ends came to 21 bases. CDR3 length: 16 residues. Germline values: CDR1 LNHDA, CDR2 SQIVND (reference sequence). CDR3: CASSPGDLLTGYGYTF. DNA for the CDR3: TGTGCCAGTAGTCCAGGGGATCTTCTCACGGGTTATGGCTACACCTTC.